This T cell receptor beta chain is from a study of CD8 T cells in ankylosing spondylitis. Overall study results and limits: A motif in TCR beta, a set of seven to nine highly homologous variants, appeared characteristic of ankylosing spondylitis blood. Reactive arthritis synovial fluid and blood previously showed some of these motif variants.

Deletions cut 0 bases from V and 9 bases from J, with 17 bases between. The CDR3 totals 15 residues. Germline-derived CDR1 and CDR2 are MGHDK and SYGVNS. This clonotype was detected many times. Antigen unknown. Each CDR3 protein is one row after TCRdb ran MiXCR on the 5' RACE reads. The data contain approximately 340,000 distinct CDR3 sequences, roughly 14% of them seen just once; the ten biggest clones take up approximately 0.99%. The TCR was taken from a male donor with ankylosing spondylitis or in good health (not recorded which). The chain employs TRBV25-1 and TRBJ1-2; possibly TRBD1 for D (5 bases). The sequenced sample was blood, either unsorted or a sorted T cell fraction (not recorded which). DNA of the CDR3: TGTGCCAGCAGTGAATATATTGTAGGGGTTCCTTGCTACACCTTC. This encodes CASSEYIVGVPCYTF.